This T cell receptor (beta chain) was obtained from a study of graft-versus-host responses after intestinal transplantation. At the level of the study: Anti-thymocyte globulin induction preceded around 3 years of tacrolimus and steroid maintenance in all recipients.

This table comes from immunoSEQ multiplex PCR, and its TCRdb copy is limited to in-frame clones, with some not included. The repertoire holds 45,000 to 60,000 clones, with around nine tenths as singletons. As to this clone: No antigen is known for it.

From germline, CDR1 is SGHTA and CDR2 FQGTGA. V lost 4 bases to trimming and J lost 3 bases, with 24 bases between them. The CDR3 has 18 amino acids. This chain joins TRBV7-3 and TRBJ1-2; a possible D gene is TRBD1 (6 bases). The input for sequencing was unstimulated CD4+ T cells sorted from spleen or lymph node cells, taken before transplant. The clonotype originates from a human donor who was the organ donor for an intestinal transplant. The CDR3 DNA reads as TGTGCCAGCAGCTCCCCAACTCATAACCGGGACAATTACTATGGCTACACCTTC. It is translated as CASSSPTHNRDNYYGYTF.